The clone carrying this T cell receptor beta chain was found once. Its antigen is undetermined. Repertoires were generated with immunoSEQ multiplex PCR, while TCRdb's copy carries only in-frame clones and drops some. The sample contains 50,000 to 60,000 clones, nearly 70% of which appear only once. The entry originates in a study of CD4+ T cells in melanoma. Study-level points and caveats: A reported correlation linked neoantigen-specific CD4+ T cells to CD8+, macrophage and B cell function. Neoantigen-specific CD4+ T cells in melanoma reportedly had diverse differentiation states.

The CDR3 runs 16 residues. Germline CDR1 is SEHNR and CDR2 is FQNEAQ (reference sequence). Trimming took off 5 bases at V and 4 bases at J, with 20 bases between the two ends. This receptor was identified in a human donor with melanoma. V gene TRBV7-9 combines with J gene TRBJ1-2, with D possibly TRBD1 on 6 matching bases. The sample consisted of tumor tissue. CDR3 protein: CASSPGYRARSYGYTF. The CDR3 nucleotides are TGTGCCAGCAGCCCCGGTTACAGGGCCAGATCCTATGGCTACACCTTC.